Presented here are 25 T cell receptor beta chains from one specimen sequenced in a study of cytomegalovirus exposure and HLA in healthy donors. The PCR was carried out with 60 Vbeta primers and 13 Jbeta primers. Using immunoSEQ multiplex PCR, the repertoire was profiled, and TCRdb retains in-frame clones only, with some absent. The data hold just under 95,000 clones, with roughly 80% observed a single time. The sequenced material came from PBMCs. The source is a girl aged 2 to 10 in good health and CMV-seropositive.

The V gene is TRBV18, the J gene TRBJ1-3, with D possibly matching TRBD1 (5 bases). The CDR3 is made up of 16 amino acids. V dropped 3 bases and J dropped 0 bases, with 12 bases sitting between them. In germline, CDR1 is KGHSH, CDR2 LQKENI. DNA for the CDR3: TGTGCCAGCTCACCCCTAGGACAAATCTCTGGAAACACCATATATTTT. Residues: CASSPLGQISGNTIYF.

The chain has TRBV7-2 and TRBJ2-5; D gene unclear. The CDR3 runs 15 residues. Trimming took off 5 bases at V and 5 bases at J, with 18 bases between the two ends. Per the germline V gene, CDR1 is SGHTA and CDR2 is FQGNSA. As DNA, the CDR3 is TGTGCCAGCAGCACCGAGCTGCCTACCTCGGAGACCCAGTACTTC. Residues: CASSTELPTSETQYF.

The rearrangement links TRBV7-2 to TRBJ2-1; D is possibly TRBD1 (5 bases). The V gene lost 4 bases and the J gene lost 5 bases, with 9 bases spanning the gap. The CDR3 runs 13 residues. CDR1 and CDR2 (germline): SGHTA, FQGNSA. The CDR3 reads CASSSRQNNEQFF. In nucleotides, the CDR3 is TGTGCCAGCAGCTCACGACAGAACAATGAGCAGTTCTTC.

The chain uses TRBV29-1 and TRBJ1-3; tentative D call: TRBD1 (5 bases). V gave up 5 bases and J gave up 8 bases, with 22 bases separating them. Looked up from germline, CDR1 is SQVTM and CDR2 is ANQGSEA. The CDR3 is 15 amino acids. The CDR3 is CSVSDPGQGGDTIYF. In nucleotides, the CDR3 is TGCAGCGTTAGTGACCCCGGGCAGGGTGGCGACACCATATATTTT.

J is TRBJ2-2 and V is TRBV19, with 7 bases identical to TRBD1. Germline V CDR1 and CDR2: LNHDA, SQIVND (reference sequence). The V and J ends lost 3 bases and 2 bases, in that order; junction bases with no gene match: 6. The CDR3 spans 16 residues. DNA of the CDR3: TGTGCCAGTAGTATGCAGCGGACAGGCAACACCGGGGAGCTGTTTTTT. It is translated as CASSMQRTGNTGELFF.

The chain carries TRBV5-4 and TRBJ1-4; no clear D gene. Germline V gives CDR1 SGHNT, CDR2 YYREEE (reference sequence). The CDR3 sequence is 13 residues long. The CDR3 reads CAFRSGSGEKLFF. DNA for the CDR3: TGTGCGTTCCGAAGCGGGTCTGGTGAAAAACTGTTTTTT.

The chain combines TRBV5-4 with TRBJ2-1; D may be TRBD2 (5 bases). V dropped 3 bases and J dropped 6 bases, with 7 bases sitting between them. Germline V gene lookup returns CDR1 SGHNT and CDR2 YYREEE (reference sequence). CDR3 length equals 12 residues. The CDR3 sequence: CASSWRSNEQFF. Here the CDR3 DNA reads TGTGCCAGCAGCTGGAGGAGCAATGAGCAGTTCTTC.

The chain joins TRBV30 to TRBJ2-5, with D hard to call. V was pared by 0 bases and J by 5 bases, with 10 bases between. The CDR3 length is 13 residues. Germline lookup yields CDR1 GTSNPN and CDR2 SVGIG (reference sequence). This chain's CDR3 is CAWSVWSMETQYF. The CDR3 DNA reads as TGTGCCTGGAGTGTCTGGAGTATGGAGACCCAGTACTTC.

The CDR3 loop is CATSRSTRPYGYTF. The CDR3 DNA sequence: TGTGCCACCAGCAGATCGACAAGGCCCTATGGCTACACCTTC. The rearrangement joins TRBV15 to TRBJ1-2; D unresolved. This CDR3 is 14 amino acids long. In germline, CDR1 is LNHNV, CDR2 YYDKDF (reference sequence). Trimming removed 2 bases at V and 4 bases at J, with 11 bases between.

Turning to this clone: At one of its ends the junction is not consistent with the germline gene, which may arise from a read error. The chain joins TRBV7-7 to TRBJ1-2, with D tentatively TRBD1 (5 bases). Germline CDR1 is SSHAT and CDR2 is FNYEAQ (reference sequence). The length of the CDR3 is 14 residues. CDR3 DNA: TGTGCTAGCAGCCCCTTGAAGACAGCCTATGGCTACACCTTC. Translated: CASSPLKTAYGYTF.

V gene TRBV28 combines with J gene TRBJ1-4, with D possibly being TRBD1 (5 bases). The CDR3 runs 14 residues. Trimming stripped 5 bases from V and 6 bases from J, with 13 bases between. CDR1 MDHEN and CDR2 SYDVKM come from the germline V gene. As DNA, the CDR3 is TGTGCCAGCAGTGGTCAGGGCAGCTATGAAAAACTGTTTTTT. Amino acid sequence: CASSGQGSYEKLFF.

The V call is TRBV6-4, the J call TRBJ1-1; the match to TRBD1 covers 8 bases. Per the germline V gene, CDR1 is MRHNA and CDR2 is SNTAGT. The CDR3 extends over 15 amino acids. With 5 bases clipped from V and 1 base from J, the junction kept 6 bases outside the gene matches. This chain's CDR3 is CASSPSGTGNTEAFF. CDR3 sequence (DNA): TGTGCCAGCAGTCCGTCCGGGACAGGGAACACTGAAGCTTTCTTT.

The CDR3 loop is CASSPLFFLSGSEADTQYF. CDR3 nucleotides: TGTGCCAGCAGTCCTTTATTCTTTCTTAGCGGGAGCGAGGCAGATACGCAGTATTTT. This chain joins TRBV28 and TRBJ2-3; the match to TRBD2 covers 9 bases. The CDR3 totals 19 residues. Germline V gene data show CDR1 as MDHEN and CDR2 as SYDVKM. The junction had 19 bases not matched to a gene; V was cut back by 5 bases and J by 4 bases.

This chain joins TRBV6-5 and TRBJ1-2; tentative D call: TRBD1 (6 bases). V shed 7 bases and J shed 2 bases, with 17 bases lying between them. The germline V gene encodes CDR1 MNHEY and CDR2 SVGAGI. This CDR3 has 15 amino acids. The CDR3 DNA is TGTGCCAGCACCACCACAGGGAGGGGCAACTATGGCTACACCTTC. It yields the protein CASTTTGRGNYGYTF.

This rearrangement joins TRBV30 to TRBJ2-5; 8 bases fit TRBD1. V lost 8 bases and J lost 5; bases outside the gene matches: 7. The CDR3 sequence is 12 residues long. Looked up from germline, CDR1 is GTSNPN and CDR2 is SVGIG (reference sequence). The DNA of the CDR3 is TGTGCCGGACAGGGAATTGGCGAGACCCAGTACTTC. Translation: CAGQGIGETQYF.

J is TRBJ2-1 and V is TRBV19; D is perhaps TRBD1 (5 bases). V lost 1 base, J lost 1 base, and 11 bases lay in between. Per the germline V gene, CDR1 is LNHDA and CDR2 is SQIVND (reference sequence). The CDR3 has 16 residues. The CDR3 region is CASSIVPGMSYNEQFF. The DNA for the CDR3 is TGTGCCAGTAGTATAGTGCCAGGGATGTCCTACAATGAGCAGTTCTTC.

The V gene is TRBV6-5, the J gene TRBJ1-3; TRBD1 matches 7 bases. This CDR3 has 15 amino acids. Germline trimming cut 6 bases from V and 4 bases from J; bases unmatched to any gene: 9. Germline CDR1 MNHEY, CDR2 SVGAGI. DNA for the CDR3: TGTGCCAGCAGCCTCCGGGACAGTGGAGGAAACACCATATATTTT. Amino acids: CASSLRDSGGNTIYF.

The genes are TRBV13 and TRBJ2-5; possible D gene TRBD2, 6 bases. CDR3 length: 14 amino acids. Germline CDR1 reads PRHDT; CDR2 reads FYEKMQ (reference sequence). The V end was cut by 4 bases, the J end by 3 bases, with 12 bases between. CDR3 DNA sequence: TGTGCCAGCAGCTCGCCGACTAGTGAAGAGACCCAGTACTTC. It codes for CASSSPTSEETQYF.

The genes are TRBV19 and TRBJ2-7; 12 bases map to TRBD2. Germline V gene sequence: CDR1 LNHDA, CDR2 SQIVND (reference sequence). CDR3 length: 14 amino acids. J lost 3 bases, V lost 5 bases, and 2 bases had no gene match. As DNA, the CDR3 is TGTGCCAGTAGTTGGACTAGCGGGAACTACGAGCAGTACTTC. It translates to CASSWTSGNYEQYF.

The chain joins TRBV5-6 to TRBJ1-2; D not resolved. Trimming took 6 bases from V and 7 from J, leaving 22 bases between them. Germline V gives CDR1 SGHDT, CDR2 YYEEEE. The CDR3 sequence is 15 residues long. CDR3 DNA: TGTGCCAGCACCGTCGCCCGAATCGGGGTTCGTGGCTACACCTTC. Its protein is CASTVARIGVRGYTF.

V and J are TRBV7-9 and TRBJ1-1, with TRBD1 as a possible D gene (6 bases). This CDR3 has 13 amino acids. The V and J ends lost 5 bases and 2 bases respectively, with 9 bases between them. Germline CDR1 and CDR2: SEHNR and FQNEAQ (reference sequence). The DNA for the CDR3 is TGTGCCAGCAGCGCGGACAGCAACACTGAAGCTTTCTTT. Translated, it gives CASSADSNTEAFF.

This CDR3 is CASSYSDRGNTEAFF. DNA for the CDR3: TGTGCCAGCAGTTACTCGGACAGGGGGAACACTGAAGCTTTCTTT. V usage is TRBV6-5 and J usage is TRBJ1-1; 9 bases are a match to TRBD1. The CDR3 is 15 amino acids. V gave up 0 bases and J gave up 1 base; unmatched junction bases: 0. Germline V CDR1 and CDR2: MNHEY, SVGAGI.

The chain couples TRBV4-1 to TRBJ2-5; D gene ambiguous. From germline, CDR1 is MGHRA and CDR2 YSYEKL. The CDR3 contains 17 residues. V was cut by 0 bases and J by 1 base, with 15 bases left in between. CDR3: CASSQDKAASSQETQYF. Written as DNA, the CDR3 is TGCGCCAGCAGCCAAGATAAGGCGGCATCCTCCCAAGAGACCCAGTACTTC.

V gene TRBV30 combines with J gene TRBJ1-5; D may be TRBD1 (5 bases). The CDR3 spans 17 residues. The V gene's germline CDR1 is GTSNPN and CDR2 SVGIG (reference sequence). Trimming removed 4 bases from V and 0 bases from J, with 19 bases in between. The CDR3 is CAWNGGTSGGSNQPQHF. CDR3 sequence (DNA): TGTGCCTGGAATGGAGGAACCTCGGGGGGTAGCAATCAGCCCCAGCATTTT. Looking up the rest from reference TRBV30 and TRBJ1-5 gives the full variable domain: SQTIHQWPATLVQPVGSPLSLECTVEGTSNPNLYWYRQAAGRGLQLLFYSVGIGQISSEVPQNLSASRPQDRQFILSSKKLLLSDSGFYLCAWNGGTSGGSNQPQHFGDGTRLSIL.

CDR3 region: CASSQDIRVERNQPQHF. The CDR3 coding sequence is TGTGCCAGCAGCCAAGACATCAGGGTGGAACGGAATCAGCCCCAGCATTTT. The chain links TRBV4-2 to TRBJ1-5; maybe TRBD1 (5 bases). The CDR3 covers 17 residues. Trimming took off 0 bases at V and 4 bases at J, with 16 bases between the two ends. Germline loops: CDR1 LGHNA, CDR2 YNFKEQ.